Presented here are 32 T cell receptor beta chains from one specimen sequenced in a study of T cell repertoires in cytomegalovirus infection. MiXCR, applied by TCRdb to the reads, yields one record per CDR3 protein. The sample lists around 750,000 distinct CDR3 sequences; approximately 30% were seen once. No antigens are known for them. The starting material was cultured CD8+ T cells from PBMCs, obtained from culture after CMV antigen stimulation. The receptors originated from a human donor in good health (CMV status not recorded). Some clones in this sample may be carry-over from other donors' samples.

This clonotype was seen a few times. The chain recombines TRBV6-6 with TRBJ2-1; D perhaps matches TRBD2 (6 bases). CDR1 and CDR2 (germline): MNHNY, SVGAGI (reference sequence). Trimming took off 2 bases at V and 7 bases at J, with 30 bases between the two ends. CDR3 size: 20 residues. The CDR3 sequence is CASSYPGRSRFRGAGNEQFF. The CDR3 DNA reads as TGTGCCAGCAGTTACCCGGGTCGGAGCCGCTTTCGGGGCGCGGGGAATGAGCAGTTCTTC.

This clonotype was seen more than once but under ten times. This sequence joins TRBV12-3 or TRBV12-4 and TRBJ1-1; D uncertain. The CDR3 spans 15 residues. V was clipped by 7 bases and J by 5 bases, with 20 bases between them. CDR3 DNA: TGTGCCAGCACTCTGAGAGGGAACCGTAATACTGAAGCTTTCTTT. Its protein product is CASTLRGNRNTEAFF.

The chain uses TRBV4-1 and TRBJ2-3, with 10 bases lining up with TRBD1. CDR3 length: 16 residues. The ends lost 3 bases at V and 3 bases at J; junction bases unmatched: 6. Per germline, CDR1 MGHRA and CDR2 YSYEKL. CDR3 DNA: TGCGCCAGCAGCCAGTCCGGGACAGGGGAAACAGATACGCAGTATTTT. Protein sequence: CASSQSGTGETDTQYF.

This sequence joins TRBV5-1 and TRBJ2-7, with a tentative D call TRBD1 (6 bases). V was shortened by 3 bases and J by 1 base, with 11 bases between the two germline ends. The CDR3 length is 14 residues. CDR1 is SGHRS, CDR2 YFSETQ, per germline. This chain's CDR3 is CASSSNRDSYEQYF. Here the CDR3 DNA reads TGCGCCAGCAGCTCTAACAGGGATTCCTACGAGCAGTACTTC.

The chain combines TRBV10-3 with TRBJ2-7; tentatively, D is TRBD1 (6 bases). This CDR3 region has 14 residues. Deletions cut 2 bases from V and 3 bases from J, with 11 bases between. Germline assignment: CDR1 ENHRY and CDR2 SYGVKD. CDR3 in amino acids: CAISETGQSYEQYV. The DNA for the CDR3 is TGTGCCATCAGTGAGACTGGACAGAGCTACGAGCAGTACGTC.

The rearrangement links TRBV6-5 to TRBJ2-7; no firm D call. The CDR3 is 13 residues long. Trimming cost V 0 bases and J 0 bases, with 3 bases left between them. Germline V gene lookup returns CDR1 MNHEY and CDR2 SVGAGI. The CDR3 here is CASSYSPSYEQYF. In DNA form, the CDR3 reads TGTGCCAGCAGTTACTCGCCCTCCTACGAGCAGTACTTC.

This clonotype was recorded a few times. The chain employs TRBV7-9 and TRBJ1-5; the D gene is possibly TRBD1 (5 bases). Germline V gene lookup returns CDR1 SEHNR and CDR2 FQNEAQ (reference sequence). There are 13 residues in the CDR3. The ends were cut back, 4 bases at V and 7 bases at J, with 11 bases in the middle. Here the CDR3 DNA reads TGTGCCAGCAGCTCCGGGGGGATCCAGCCCCAGCATTTT. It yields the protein CASSSGGIQPQHF.

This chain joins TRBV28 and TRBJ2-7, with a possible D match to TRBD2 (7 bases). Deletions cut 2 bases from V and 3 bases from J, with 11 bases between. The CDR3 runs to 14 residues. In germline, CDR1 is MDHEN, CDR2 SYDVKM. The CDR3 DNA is TGTGCCAGCAGTTTAAGGGGGAGGGTCTACGAGCAGTACGTC. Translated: CASSLRGRVYEQYV.

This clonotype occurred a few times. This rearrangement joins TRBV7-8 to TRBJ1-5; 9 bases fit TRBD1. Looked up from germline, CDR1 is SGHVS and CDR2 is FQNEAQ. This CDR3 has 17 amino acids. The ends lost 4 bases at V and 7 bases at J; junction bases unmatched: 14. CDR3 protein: CASSSSITGQGRQPQHF. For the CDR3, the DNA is TGTGCCAGCAGCTCCAGTATAACGGGACAGGGTAGGCAGCCCCAGCATTTT.

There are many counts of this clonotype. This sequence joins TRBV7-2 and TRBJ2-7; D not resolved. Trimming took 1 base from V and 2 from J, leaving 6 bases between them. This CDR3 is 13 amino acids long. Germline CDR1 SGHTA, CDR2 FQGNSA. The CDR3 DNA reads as TGTGCCAGCAGCTTAGAGAGTACCTACGAGCAGTACGTC. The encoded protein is CASSLESTYEQYV.

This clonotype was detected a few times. This CDR3 reads CASSTPGQGVEKLFF. The CDR3, as DNA: TGTGCCAGCAGCACACCGGGACAGGGTGTTGAAAAACTGTTTTTT. This chain joins TRBV7-6 and TRBJ1-4, with 9 positions matching TRBD1. CDR3 length equals 15 residues. The V segment lost 5 bases and the J segment 7 bases; nucleotides outside the gene matches: 8. Per germline, CDR1 SGHVS and CDR2 FNYEAQ.

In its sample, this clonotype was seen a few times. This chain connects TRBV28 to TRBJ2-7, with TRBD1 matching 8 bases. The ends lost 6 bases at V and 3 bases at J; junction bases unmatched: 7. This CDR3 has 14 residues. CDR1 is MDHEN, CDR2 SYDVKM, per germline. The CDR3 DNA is TGTGCCAGCAGCCCCCAGGGGGCCGACTACGAGCAGTACGTC. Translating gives CASSPQGADYEQYV.

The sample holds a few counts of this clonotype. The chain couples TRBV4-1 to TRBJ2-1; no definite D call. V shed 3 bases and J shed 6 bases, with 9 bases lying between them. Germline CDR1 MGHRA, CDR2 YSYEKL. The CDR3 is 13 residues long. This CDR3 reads CASSQYGSNEQFF. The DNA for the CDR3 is TGCGCCAGCAGCCAGTACGGTAGCAATGAGCAGTTCTTC.

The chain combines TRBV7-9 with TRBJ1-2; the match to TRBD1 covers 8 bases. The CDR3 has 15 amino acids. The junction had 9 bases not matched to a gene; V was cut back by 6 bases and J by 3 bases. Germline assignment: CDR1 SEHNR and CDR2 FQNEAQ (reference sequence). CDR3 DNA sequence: TGTGCCAGCAGAAGTGGGCAGGGGGCCGACTATGGCTACACCTTC. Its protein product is CASRSGQGADYGYTF.

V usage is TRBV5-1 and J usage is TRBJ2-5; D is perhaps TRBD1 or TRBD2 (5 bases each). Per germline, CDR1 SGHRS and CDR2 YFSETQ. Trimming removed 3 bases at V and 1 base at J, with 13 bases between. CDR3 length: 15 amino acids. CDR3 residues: CASSYNPGTQETQYF. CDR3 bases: TGCGCCAGCAGCTACAACCCCGGGACCCAAGAGACCCAGTACTTC.

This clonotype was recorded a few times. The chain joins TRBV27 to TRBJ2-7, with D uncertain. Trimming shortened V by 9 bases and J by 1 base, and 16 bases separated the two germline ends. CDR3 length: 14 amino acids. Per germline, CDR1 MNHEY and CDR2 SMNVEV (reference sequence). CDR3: CASFIKAGSYEQYV. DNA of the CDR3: TGTGCCAGTTTTATAAAGGCCGGGTCCTACGAGCAGTACGTC.

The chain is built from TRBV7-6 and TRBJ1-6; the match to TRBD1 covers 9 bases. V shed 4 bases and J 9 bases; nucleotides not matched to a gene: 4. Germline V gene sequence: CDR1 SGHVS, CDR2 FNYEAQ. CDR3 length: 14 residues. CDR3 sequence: CASSSGTGPSPLHF. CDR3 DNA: TGTGCCAGCAGCTCAGGGACAGGGCCTTCACCCCTCCACTTT.

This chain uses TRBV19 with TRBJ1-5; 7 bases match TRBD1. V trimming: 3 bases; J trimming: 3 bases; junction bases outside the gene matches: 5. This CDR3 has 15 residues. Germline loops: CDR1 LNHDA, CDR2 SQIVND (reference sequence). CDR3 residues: CASSITGANNQPQHF. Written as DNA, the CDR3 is TGTGCCAGTAGTATTACAGGGGCCAACAATCAGCCCCAGCATTTT.

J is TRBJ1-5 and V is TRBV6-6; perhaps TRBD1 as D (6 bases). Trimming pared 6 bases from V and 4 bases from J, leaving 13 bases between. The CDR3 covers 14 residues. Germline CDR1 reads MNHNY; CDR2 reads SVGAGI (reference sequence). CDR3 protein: CASRARDTNQPQHF. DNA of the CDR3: TGTGCCAGCAGAGCTCGGGACACTAATCAGCCCCAGCATTTT.

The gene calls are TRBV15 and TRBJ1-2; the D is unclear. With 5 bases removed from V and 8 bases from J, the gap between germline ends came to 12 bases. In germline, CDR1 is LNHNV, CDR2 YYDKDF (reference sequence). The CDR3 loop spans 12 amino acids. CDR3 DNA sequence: TGTGCCACCAGCCCCCCGGTCGGAGGCTACACCTTC. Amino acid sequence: CATSPPVGGYTF.

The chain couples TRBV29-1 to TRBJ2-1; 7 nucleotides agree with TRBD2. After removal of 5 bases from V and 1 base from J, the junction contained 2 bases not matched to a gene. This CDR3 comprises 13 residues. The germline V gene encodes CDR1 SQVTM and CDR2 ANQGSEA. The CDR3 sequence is CSVNGGSYNEQFF. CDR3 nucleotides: TGCAGCGTTAACGGGGGGTCCTACAATGAGCAGTTCTTC.

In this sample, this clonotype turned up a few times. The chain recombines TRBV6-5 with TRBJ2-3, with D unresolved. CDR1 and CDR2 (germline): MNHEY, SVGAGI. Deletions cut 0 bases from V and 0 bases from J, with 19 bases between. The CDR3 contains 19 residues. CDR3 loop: CASSYSLLVAAKSTDTQYF. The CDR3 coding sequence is TGTGCCAGCAGTTACTCGTTACTGGTGGCAGCAAAAAGCACAGATACGCAGTATTTT.

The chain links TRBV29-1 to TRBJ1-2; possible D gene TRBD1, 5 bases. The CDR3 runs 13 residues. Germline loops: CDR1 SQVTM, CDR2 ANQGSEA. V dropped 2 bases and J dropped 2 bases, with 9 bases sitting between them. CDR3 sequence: CSVEWGWNYGYTF. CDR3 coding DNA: TGCAGCGTTGAATGGGGGTGGAACTATGGCTACACCTTC.

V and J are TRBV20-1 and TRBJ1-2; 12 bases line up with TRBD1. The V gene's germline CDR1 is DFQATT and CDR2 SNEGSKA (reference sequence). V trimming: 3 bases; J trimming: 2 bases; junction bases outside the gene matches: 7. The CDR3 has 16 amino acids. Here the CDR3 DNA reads TGCAGTGCTAGTCCCGGGACAGGGGGCTTAAACTATGGCTACACCTTC. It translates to CSASPGTGGLNYGYTF.

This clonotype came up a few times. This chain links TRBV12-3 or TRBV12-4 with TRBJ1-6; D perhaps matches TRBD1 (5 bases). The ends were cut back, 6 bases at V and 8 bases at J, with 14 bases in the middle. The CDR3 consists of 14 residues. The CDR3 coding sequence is TGTGCCAGCAGGAGGGCAGGGACTGATTCACCCCTCCACTTT. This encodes CASRRAGTDSPLHF.

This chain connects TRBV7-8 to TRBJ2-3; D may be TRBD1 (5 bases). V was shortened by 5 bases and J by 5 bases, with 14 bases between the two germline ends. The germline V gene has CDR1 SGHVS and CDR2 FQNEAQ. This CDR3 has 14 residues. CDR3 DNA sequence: TGTGCCAGCAGCCTGTTTGGGGCACAAGATACGCAGTATTTT. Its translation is CASSLFGAQDTQYF.

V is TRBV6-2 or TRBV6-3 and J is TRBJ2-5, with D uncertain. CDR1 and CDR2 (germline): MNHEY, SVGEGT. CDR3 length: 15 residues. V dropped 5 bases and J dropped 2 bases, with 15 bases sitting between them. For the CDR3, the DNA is TGTGCCAGCAGTCAAAAAATTCTGGGTCAAGAGACCCAGTACTTC. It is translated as CASSQKILGQETQYF.

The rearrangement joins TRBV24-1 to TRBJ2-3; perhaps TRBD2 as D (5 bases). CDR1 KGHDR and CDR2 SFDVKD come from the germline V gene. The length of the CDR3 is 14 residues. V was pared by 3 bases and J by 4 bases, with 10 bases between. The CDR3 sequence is CATSDRELADTQYF. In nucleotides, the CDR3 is TGTGCCACCAGTGATAGGGAGTTAGCAGATACGCAGTATTTT.

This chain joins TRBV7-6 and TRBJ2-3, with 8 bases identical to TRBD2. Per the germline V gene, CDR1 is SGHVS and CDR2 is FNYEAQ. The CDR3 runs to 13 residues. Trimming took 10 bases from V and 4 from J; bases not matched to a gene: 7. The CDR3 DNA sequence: TGTGCCACCCGGGGGGGCCTCGCAGATACGCAGTATTTT. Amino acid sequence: CATRGGLADTQYF.

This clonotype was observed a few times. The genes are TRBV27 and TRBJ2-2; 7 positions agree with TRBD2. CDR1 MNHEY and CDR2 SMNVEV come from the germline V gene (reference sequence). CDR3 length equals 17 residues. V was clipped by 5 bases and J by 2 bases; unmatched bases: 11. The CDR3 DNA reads TGTGCCAGCAGTGACCTTGGGGCGGGGGTTAACACCGGGGAGCTGTTTTTT. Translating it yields CASSDLGAGVNTGELFF.

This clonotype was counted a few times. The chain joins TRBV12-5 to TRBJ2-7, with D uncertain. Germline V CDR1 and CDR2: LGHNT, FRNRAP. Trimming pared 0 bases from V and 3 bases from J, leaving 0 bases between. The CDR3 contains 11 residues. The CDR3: CASGLVYEQYF. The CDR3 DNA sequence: TGTGCTAGTGGTTTGGTCTACGAGCAGTACTTC.

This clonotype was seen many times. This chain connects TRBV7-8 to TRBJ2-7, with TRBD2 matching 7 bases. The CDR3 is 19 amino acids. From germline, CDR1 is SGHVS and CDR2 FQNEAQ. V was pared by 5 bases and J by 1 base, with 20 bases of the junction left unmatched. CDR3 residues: CASSIMGVPGGSVSYEQYV. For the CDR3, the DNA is TGTGCCAGCAGCATAATGGGGGTCCCCGGGGGGAGCGTTTCCTACGAGCAGTACGTC.